One and the same sample provided the 30 T cell receptor beta chains below, sequenced in a study of spatial heterogeneity in lung cancer. Regarding time point: sample taken at primary tumor resection. No cells were sorted before sequencing. The whole RNA sequenced was extracted from tumor, nontumor lung or frozen PBMC. TCRdb recomputed calls from the 5' RACE reads with MiXCR, one row per CDR3 protein. The sample carries about 38,000 distinct CDR3 sequences, around 7.5% recorded once. The material was PBMCs, obtained at surgery. The receptors here all came from a male donor with early-stage non-small cell lung cancer.

The table lists this clonotype with a few counts. This chain connects TRBV3-1 to TRBJ2-1; possible D gene TRBD2, 7 bases. Trimming removed 4 bases from V and 7 bases from J, with 29 bases in between. Germline V lookup: CDR1 LGHDT, CDR2 YNNKEL (reference sequence). The CDR3 is 19 amino acids. The CDR3 nucleotides are TGTGCCAGCAGCCCCAAAGGGGGATTAGTAAAGCGGGGTAGGAATGAGCAGTTCTTC. Encoded protein: CASSPKGGLVKRGRNEQFF.

Many counts were recorded for this clonotype. The chain employs TRBV14 and TRBJ2-7, with TRBD1 as a possible D gene (6 bases). The CDR3 loop spans 13 amino acids. With 5 bases removed from V and 5 bases from J, the gap between germline ends came to 13 bases. Germline CDR1 SGHDN, CDR2 FVKESK. The CDR3 nucleotides are TGTGCCAGCAGCTTCCAGGGGAACCACGAGCAGTACTTC. Translation gives CASSFQGNHEQYF.

This clonotype was observed many times. The chain joins TRBV7-2 to TRBJ2-3; TRBD2 is a possible D gene (6 bases). Germline-derived CDR1 and CDR2 are SGHTA and FQGNSA. Trimming pared 8 bases from V and 8 bases from J, leaving 20 bases between. The CDR3 covers 14 residues. CDR3 residues: CASSSGGARPTQYF. The CDR3 region has the DNA TGTGCCAGCTCTTCCGGGGGTGCGAGGCCTACGCAGTATTTT.

The table lists this clonotype with a few counts. V usage is TRBV20-1 and J usage is TRBJ1-2; 9 bases match TRBD1. The CDR3 is 13 amino acids. Germline trimming cut 5 bases from V and 6 bases from J; bases unmatched to any gene: 7. Germline CDR1 and CDR2: DFQATT and SNEGSKA (reference sequence). This CDR3 reads CSAFRTGEDGYTF. CDR3 DNA sequence: TGCAGTGCTTTTAGGACAGGGGAGGATGGCTACACCTTC.

The CDR3 nucleotides are TGTGCCTGGAGACTAGCGGGAGTTGGGACCCAGTACTTC. This translates into CAWRLAGVGTQYF. The chain combines TRBV30 with TRBJ2-5; 11 nucleotides agree with TRBD2. This CDR3 contains 13 residues. Germline V gene sequence: CDR1 GTSNPN, CDR2 SVGIG (reference sequence). The J segment lost 7 bases and the V segment lost 3 bases, leaving 4 bases of the junction unmatched.

This clonotype occurred many times. The CDR3 here is CASSLERVGTQYF. CDR3 in DNA: TGTGCCAGCAGCTTAGAGAGGGTTGGAACGCAGTATTTT. V gene TRBV13 combines with J gene TRBJ2-3; TRBD2 might be the D (5 bases). The germline V gene encodes CDR1 PRHDT and CDR2 FYEKMQ (reference sequence). The CDR3 totals 13 residues. V shed 1 base and J shed 9 bases, with 11 bases lying between them.

This clonotype was observed at least ten times. This chain connects TRBV27 to TRBJ1-1; no reliable D call. Germline CDR1 and CDR2: MNHEY and SMNVEV (reference sequence). This CDR3 comprises 12 residues. V was shortened by 8 bases and J by 1 base, with 8 bases between the two germline ends. The CDR3 sequence: CASGRWNTEAFF. Written as DNA, the CDR3 is TGTGCCAGCGGACGGTGGAACACTGAAGCTTTCTTT.

Only a few counts were recorded for this clonotype. V gene TRBV14 combines with J gene TRBJ1-3; the D gene is possibly TRBD1 (5 bases). Trimming shortened V by 1 base and J by 2 bases, and 15 bases separated the two germline ends. This CDR3 is 17 amino acids long. Germline loops: CDR1 SGHDN, CDR2 FVKESK. CDR3: CASSQGFRRTTGNTIYF. In nucleotides, the CDR3 is TGTGCCAGCAGCCAAGGATTTCGTAGGACAACTGGAAACACCATATATTTT.

This clonotype has more than one count but fewer than ten. The chain uses TRBV2 and TRBJ1-1; TRBD1 matches 12 bases. Losses at the gene ends were 6 bases for V and 4 bases for J; bases not matched to a gene: 3. The germline V gene has CDR1 SNHLY and CDR2 FYNNEI. This CDR3 spans 14 amino acids. The CDR3 DNA sequence: TGTGCCAGCAGGGGACAGGGGGCGGGCACTGAAGCTTTCTTT. This sequence encodes CASRGQGAGTEAFF. Together with reference TRBV2 and TRBJ1-1, the CDR3 gives the full variable domain: EPEVTQTPSHQVTQMGQEVILRCVPISNHLYFYWYRQILGQKVEFLVSFYNNEISEKSEIFDDQFSVERPDGSNFTLKIRSTKLEDSAMYFCASRGQGAGTEAFFGQGTRLTVV.

This clonotype was recorded many times. V is TRBV7-3 and J is TRBJ2-1; tentative D call: TRBD2 (6 bases). With 7 bases removed from V and 6 bases from J, the gap between germline ends came to 16 bases. This CDR3 comprises 14 residues. The germline CDR1 and CDR2 sequences are SGHTA and FQGTGA. The DNA of the CDR3 is TGTGCCAGCACCCTTTCGGGAGCCCTCAATGAGCAGTTCTTC. Protein sequence: CASTLSGALNEQFF.

This clonotype came up a few times. The chain's CDR3 is CASSIPQRQGETQYF. In nucleotides, the CDR3 is TGTGCCAGTAGTATCCCCCAGCGCCAGGGAGAGACCCAGTACTTC. The V gene is TRBV19, the J gene TRBJ2-5; TRBD1 might be the D (5 bases). The CDR3 length is 15 residues. The V and J ends lost 3 bases and 4 bases respectively, with 15 bases between them. Looked up from germline, CDR1 is LNHDA and CDR2 is SQIVND (reference sequence).

CDR3 region: CASSEGGSRLYEQYV. The DNA for the CDR3 is TGTGCCAGCAGTGAGGGGGGTTCGCGGCTCTACGAGCAGTACGTC. This chain connects TRBV6-1 to TRBJ2-7, with a weak D call TRBD2 (6 bases). The CDR3 covers 15 residues. From germline, CDR1 is MNHNS and CDR2 SASEGT. Trimming removed 3 bases from V and 3 bases from J, with 15 bases in between.

This clonotype has only one observation. This may come from a read error, since a much larger clone is one base off. V gene TRBV7-2 combines with J gene TRBJ2-5, with 7 positions matching TRBD2. The CDR3 runs to 14 residues. CDR1 and CDR2 (germline): SGHTA, FQGNSA. CDR3 sequence (DNA): TGTGCCAGCAGCTTAGGTCTAGCGGAAGAGACCCGGTACTTC. This sequence encodes CASSLGLAEETRYF. Full variable domain (missing parts from reference TRBV7-2 and TRBJ2-5): GAGVSQSPSNKVTEKGKDVELRCDPISGHTALYWYRQSLGQGLEFLIYFQGNSAPDKSGLPSDRFSAERTGGSVSTLTIQRTQQEDSAVYLCASSLGLAEETRYFGPGTRLLVL.

This clonotype was counted many times. The V and J genes are TRBV15 and TRBJ2-7; D is unclear. The germline V and J ends were trimmed by 0 bases and 2 bases, with 8 bases remaining between them. The CDR3 spans 14 residues. CDR1 and CDR2 (germline): LNHNV, YYDKDF (reference sequence). The CDR3 here is CATSRDLVAYEQYF. Written as DNA, the CDR3 is TGTGCCACCAGCAGAGATTTGGTGGCCTACGAGCAGTACTTC.

This clonotype was detected many times. The genes are TRBV6-6 and TRBJ2-7; 10 bases agree with TRBD2. Germline V gene lookup returns CDR1 MNHNY and CDR2 SVGAGI (reference sequence). The V and J ends lost 8 bases and 4 bases, in that order; junction bases with no gene match: 8. The CDR3 extends over 14 amino acids. CDR3 amino acids: CASLPSGGSYEQYF. The CDR3 DNA follows: TGTGCCAGCCTCCCTAGCGGGGGTTCTTACGAGCAGTACTTC.

The chain is built from TRBV12-3 or TRBV12-4 and TRBJ1-1; D is undetermined. V was pared by 5 bases and J by 5 bases, with 15 bases between. CDR3 length: 14 amino acids. DNA of the CDR3: TGTGCCAGCAGTATGCGGCCGGTTGTGACTGAAGCTTTCTTT. The encoded protein is CASSMRPVVTEAFF.

The table lists this clonotype with many counts. The V gene is TRBV28, the J gene TRBJ2-7; TRBD2 is a possible D gene (5 bases). CDR1 is MDHEN and CDR2 is SYDVKM in the germline V gene. The CDR3 contains 12 residues. Deletions cut 4 bases from V and 7 bases from J, with 11 bases between. CDR3 residues: CASSSPTREQYV. The DNA of the CDR3 is TGTGCCAGCAGTTCACCAACTAGGGAGCAGTACGTC.

In this sample, this clonotype turned up many times. The rearrangement links TRBV28 to TRBJ2-1; 11 nucleotides agree with TRBD2. V shed 11 bases, J shed 9 bases, and the junction held 12 bases outside the gene matches. Germline assignment: CDR1 MDHEN and CDR2 SYDVKM. The CDR3 totals 14 residues. The DNA for the CDR3 is TGTGCCGGCGAAACTAGCGGGAGAGCCGGTGAGCAGTTCTTC. Its translation is CAGETSGRAGEQFF. Together with reference TRBV28 and TRBJ2-1, the CDR3 gives the full variable domain: DVKVTQSSRYLVKRTGEKVFLECVQDMDHENMFWYRQDPGLGLRLIYFSYDVKMKEKGDIPEGYSVSREKKERFSLILESASTNQTSMYLCAGETSGRAGEQFFGPGTRLTVL.

There are many counts of this clonotype. This chain uses TRBV19 with TRBJ2-7; a weak D match, TRBD2 (5 bases). The germline V gene encodes CDR1 LNHDA and CDR2 SQIVND (reference sequence). V lost 3 bases, J lost 2 bases, and 14 bases lay in between. CDR3 length equals 15 residues. The CDR3 DNA reads TGTGCCAGTAGTATCGGTCCCGGGGTCGCCTACGAGCAGTACTTC. Protein: CASSIGPGVAYEQYF.

A note on this clonotype: At one of its ends the junction is not consistent with the germline gene, which may arise from a read error. V and J are TRBV4-2 and TRBJ2-4; D may be TRBD2 (6 bases). CDR1 and CDR2 (germline): LGHNA, YNFKEQ. This CDR3 has 17 amino acids. The CDR3, as DNA: TGTACCAGCAGCCAAGCGGGCGCAATCTCTCCCAAAAACATTCAGTACTTC. It yields the protein CTSSQAGAISPKNIQYF.

This clonotype has only a few counts. CDR3 protein: CASSRQGLWETQYF. The CDR3, as DNA: TGTGCCAGCAGCCGACAAGGACTCTGGGAGACCCAGTACTTC. This chain joins TRBV7-8 and TRBJ2-5, with D perhaps matching TRBD2 (5 bases). The germline V and J ends were trimmed by 5 bases and 5 bases, with 15 bases remaining between them. Germline-derived CDR1 and CDR2 are SGHVS and FQNEAQ. The CDR3 has 14 amino acids.

The sample holds many counts of this clonotype. The rearrangement links TRBV12-3 or TRBV12-4 to TRBJ2-1, with 8 nucleotides matching TRBD2. The CDR3 is made up of 17 amino acids. The V gene end was trimmed by 5 bases and the J gene end by 7 bases; junction bases not matched to a gene: 16. CDR3 nucleotide sequence: TGTGCCAGCAGTCAGCCGCCTGGGACTAGGGGCAAAAATGAGCAGTTCTTC. Translated, it gives CASSQPPGTRGKNEQFF.

This clonotype was recorded many times. The rearrangement uses TRBV5-1 and TRBJ1-2, with TRBD1 identical over 11 bases. The CDR3 runs to 14 residues. The junction had 4 bases not matched to a gene; V was cut back by 3 bases and J by 6 bases. Germline V CDR1 and CDR2: SGHRS, YFSETQ. CDR3 in DNA: TGCGCCAGCAGCTCCGGGACAGGGGGAGATGGCTACACCTTC. Residues: CASSSGTGGDGYTF.

This clonotype was observed many times. The J gene is TRBJ1-2, the V gene TRBV2, with a weak D call TRBD1 (5 bases). The CDR3 extends over 16 amino acids. V was pared by 5 bases and J by 1 base, with 17 bases between. Germline V gives CDR1 SNHLY, CDR2 FYNNEI. CDR3 DNA sequence: TGTGCCAGCAGTATTCTTGGGACCTCCTTTAACTATGGCTACACCTTC. The encoded protein is CASSILGTSFNYGYTF.

The chain is built from TRBV20-1 and TRBJ2-3; no reliable D call. V was cut by 3 bases and J by 3 bases, with 10 bases left in between. Per the germline V gene, CDR1 is DFQATT and CDR2 is SNEGSKA (reference sequence). The CDR3 runs to 13 residues. DNA for the CDR3: TGCAGTGCTAGTTGGCTAGTAACAGATACGCAGTATTTT. This encodes CSASWLVTDTQYF.

At least ten counts were recorded for this clonotype. One junction end does not reproduce the germline sequence, and a read error may be involved. This chain uses TRBV7-7 with TRBJ2-5; D may be TRBD1 or TRBD2 (5 bases each). Germline V gene lookup returns CDR1 SSHAT and CDR2 FNYEAQ (reference sequence). The CDR3 is 14 residues long. In nucleotides, the CDR3 is TGTGCTAGCAGCCCCCAAGTGGGGGTAGAGACCCAGTACTTC. Residues: CASSPQVGVETQYF.

The chain combines TRBV7-2 with TRBJ2-3; D possibly matches TRBD1 or TRBD2 (5 bases each). Trimming removed 11 bases at V and 2 bases at J, with 20 bases between. Germline values: CDR1 SGHTA, CDR2 FQGNSA. CDR3 size: 15 residues. CDR3 bases: TGTGCCGTACCCCGGGGCAAATTACCCACAGATACGCAGTATTTT. It codes for CAVPRGKLPTDTQYF.

This clonotype occurred many times. The CDR3 sequence is CASSLEGPETQYF. Written as DNA, the CDR3 is TGTGCCAGCAGCCTCGAGGGGCCCGAGACCCAGTACTTC. The chain uses TRBV7-9 and TRBJ2-5; D assignment may be TRBD1 or TRBD2 (5 bases each). The CDR3 is made up of 13 amino acids. Germline CDR1 reads SEHNR; CDR2 reads FQNEAQ (reference sequence). The V end lost 5 bases, the J end lost 5 bases, and 12 bases lay between the germline ends.

This clonotype came up many times. The chain uses TRBV19 and TRBJ1-1, with 7 bases fitting TRBD1. V lost 5 bases to trimming and J lost 1 base; unmatched junction nucleotides: 4. The CDR3 loop spans 14 amino acids. Germline V gene lookup returns CDR1 LNHDA and CDR2 SQIVND (reference sequence). CDR3 nucleotide sequence: TGTGCCAGTAGTCCCCGGACAGGGAACACTGAAGCTTTCTTT. It translates to CASSPRTGNTEAFF.

Ten or more counts support this clonotype. The chain employs TRBV20-1 and TRBJ1-4; no firm D call. The length of the CDR3 is 13 residues. Germline V gives CDR1 DFQATT, CDR2 SNEGSKA (reference sequence). CDR3 protein: CSAALVGNEKLFF. The CDR3 DNA reads TGCAGCGCCGCGTTAGTCGGTAATGAAAAACTGTTTTTT.